Included here is one TCR beta chain sequence, with context. What antigen it recognizes has not been identified. Base-call qualities are not available, and no considerably larger clone is one nucleotide away. The sample comes from a study of blood T cells in healthy people across ages (dated by TCRdb to 2015 to 2017). Concerning the study at large: In model experiments, roughly one uniquely barcoded TCR beta cDNA molecule per two T cells was captured by template switching. The donors were split into four age groups: young (average approximately 16 years), middle-aged (around 40), aged (about 56) and long-lived (approximately 80). Using the same blood draw, the study looked at two additional independent replicas of 1 million unique cDNA reads for two donors, one aged 18 to 30 and the other aged 80 or older. Donors of different ages were randomly distributed across sequencing lanes to avoid experimental bias. The study measured age-related changes in TCR beta repertoire diversity using deep sequencing normalized with unique cDNA molecular identifiers. Study-wide conclusions, independent of this receptor: Because the CMV infection status of the donors was unknown, age-related changes in expanded clonotypes may potentially have been confounded. As age increased, observed TCR beta diversity per million T cells dropped in a roughly linear way, and a significant reduction was already evident by age 40. Observed TCR beta diversity correlated strongly with the percentage of naive T cells measured by flow cytometry. Compared with the aged group, more naive CD4+ T cells, fewer expanded clones and increased TCR diversity were shown by the long-lived group, suggesting age selection. Conclusive comparison of naive and antigen-experienced compartments was prevented by the profiling of bulk unsorted PBMCs. Estimates of total diversity based on one million sequenced T cells were considered lower bounds and underestimates.

At the junction V is shortened by 5 bases and J by 6 bases, with 16 bases in between. The CDR3 goes from the cysteine to the phenylalanine over 14 residues. Only the CDR3 DNA stays, 42 bases, in frame from base 1. The library was generated by 5' RACE. Sequencing instrument: Illumina HiSeq 2500. A second PCR of about 6 to 11 cycles was performed with a sample-barcoded 5' primer and a J-beta primer mix. Each TCR beta cDNA molecule received a unique molecular identifier from a template-switch 5' adaptor carrying 12 random nucleotides. At least 2.5 million CDR3-containing paired-end reads were obtained from each sample. All of the RNA was converted into first-strand cDNA using the Mint cDNA synthesis kit, with a TRBC-specific oligonucleotide serving as the primer. Following uracil-DNA glycosylase treatment, a first 18-cycle PCR with universal primers M1SS and BC2_uni_R was performed on all cDNA. The authors processed their data as follows. For normalization, 1 million high-quality reads were randomly selected from each sample, with every read carrying a distinct molecular identifier. Reads sharing molecular identifiers were discarded rather than binned into consensus sequences. CDR3 identification, clonotype clustering and error correction used MiTCR with a Q25 quality threshold and the strictest error-elimination algorithm. A nonparametric unseen species model with Euler transformation was used to estimate a lower bound on total TCR beta diversity. TCRdb reprocessed the public reads (quality trimming at Q25 with fastp, clone calling with MiXCR) and kept in-frame beta chains. For every CDR3 protein sequence, its rows merge into one entry that carries the most common genes and DNA. TCRdb, not the original authors, processed these V and J calls. The sample includes about 680,000 distinct CDR3 sequences, with around 45% observed a single time. The ten largest clones represent about 32% of the sample.

The donors were some 39 Caucasian individuals from Russia, aged roughly 6 to 100 years, who were systemically healthy. About 10 milliliters of peripheral blood were collected from each donor into EDTA-treated Vacutainer tubes. PBMCs were isolated by Ficoll-Paque density-gradient centrifugation, with at least 6 million obtained per sample. Trizol reagent was used to extract total RNA from PBMCs, with at least 5 micrograms per sample. For every donor, an aliquot of PBMCs went through flow cytometry to measure the percentages of naive CD45RAhigh/CD27high T cells. The sequenced sample was blood. The source of this sequence is a woman between 55 and 75 years old in good health. Recombination joined TRBV12-3 or TRBV12-4 with TRBJ1-1; the D gene is perhaps TRBD1, from 6 matching bases. The CDR3 in this case is CASSVQTGSAEAFF. The nucleotide sequence reads TGTGCCAGCAGTGTCCAAACAGGGAGTGCTGAAGCTTTCTTT.